These T cell receptor beta chains were read from a single sample in a study of cytomegalovirus exposure and HLA in healthy donors. Assay used: immunoSEQ multiplex PCR; TCRdb lists only in-frame clones, some missing. The repertoire consists of about 150,000 clones, with about 60% occurring once and the leading ten covering around 7.1%. Sequences were obtained from PBMCs. All receptors derive from a woman aged 55-69 years in good health and CMV-seropositive. The CDR3 runs from the conserved cysteine through the conserved F or W. Fields, in order: V gene, CDR3 protein.

>TRBV11-2
CASLRGTGELFF
>TRBV10-1
CASSRTSGSVNEQFF
>TRBV19
CASSMDYTTYEQYF
>TRBV2
CASSGGGIPEAFF
>TRBV5-4
CASTDGLAGGYQETQYF
>TRBV4-1
CASSPGESSYNEQFF
>TRBV19
CASSIDRVHNEQFF
>TRBV5-1
CASSLEAGPLYNEQFF
>TRBV4-3
CASSQEVLVSNNEQFF
>TRBV4-1
CASSLVRESYNEQFF
>TRBV7-2
CASSSFGLAKAGELFF
>TRBV25-1
CASSPPQGVTEAFF
>TRBV4-1
CASSQDGGVTEAFF
>TRBV19
CASSTGRDQPQHF
>TRBV15
CATSRDRGPYEQYF
>TRBV5-1
CASSPDYNEQYF
>TRBV28
CASSLSPGLATYF
>TRBV11-2
CASSLDWQGQPQHF
>TRBV7-9
CASSLVGGAGWGGYTF
>TRBV6-6
CASSYGQRVGGELFF
>TRBV5-5
CASSLGQGFGYTF
>TRBV6-5
CASSYSAGGSTGELFF
>TRBV7-9
CASSLGGFSYEQYF
>TRBV25-1
CASSPWSGAGSTDTQYF
>TRBV5-1
CASSLGTGIEKLFF
>TRBV13
CASSGRTSGTLYEQYF
>TRBV7-2
CASSLSGGEYSEAFF
>TRBV21-1
CASAPSGDRGPDTQYF
>TRBV4-3
CASSQFMGGGRNEQFF
>TRBV7-2
CASSLTGLAAAYEQYF
>TRBV7-2
CASSLDTGIRGYTF
>TRBV14
CASSAQGYEQYF
>TRBV28
CASSQTSSGNHRNEQFF
>TRBV30
CAWSAGGTDTQYF
>TRBV5-5
CASSFRGTNEKLFF
>TRBV14
CASSQSVTNTGELFF
>TRBV12-1
CASSFATSGIAGELFF
>TRBV5-4
CASSLGGQGETRKLFF
>TRBV5-1
CASREGTEAFF
>TRBV5-8
CASSFRVAEAFF
>TRBV19
CASRVREGQGLSGANVLTF
>TRBV5-1
CASSLVRLGNSYEQYF
>TRBV5-1
CASSHYGTSVTDTQYF
>TRBV7-9
CASSSAGGPGELFF
>TRBV18
CASSRLPRGGQETGELFF
>TRBV5-1
CASSLLAGGPETQYF
>TRBV7-7
CASSPTRDRESEQYF
>TRBV4-2
CASSQEHSGGYEQYF
>TRBV14
CASSPTLNTEAFF
>TRBV19
CASSRRSGRWEETQYF
>TRBV30
CAYEQDSSFGYTF
>TRBV7-9
CASSQRGTNWTLQYF
>TRBV29-1
CSVEIPAGLAGGGEQFF
>TRBV7-9
CASSLGDRVTYEQYF
>TRBV29-1
CSVAGGRSPAAYEQYF
>TRBV12-1
CASSFQGGGNIQYF
>TRBV27
CASSLDRGVYNEQFF
>TRBV5-1
CASSRTGGGSDTQYF